The 15 T cell receptor beta chains in this list originate from one sample, sequenced in a study of shared clonotypes between healthy human individuals. The assay was immunoSEQ multiplex PCR, and TCRdb's table has in-frame clones only and misses some. The sample contains around 1.9 million clones, about 94% of which appear only once. It was CD45RO-negative cells, positively selected for CCR7, that made up naive CD8 cells, with terminally differentiated effector memory CD45RA+ cells excluded. The sequencing input was naive CD8+ T cells from PBMCs. The receptors shown here come from a man aged 18 to 29 in good health. Some clones in this sample may be carry-over from other donors' samples.

This chain connects TRBV9 to TRBJ2-5; D is possibly TRBD1 (6 bases). V was clipped by 0 bases and J by 1 base, with 7 bases between them. Germline lookup yields CDR1 SGDLS and CDR2 YYNGEE. This CDR3 is 14 amino acids long. In DNA form, the CDR3 reads TGTGCCAGCAGCGTAGGGGACACCCAAGAGACCCAGTACTTC. It encodes CASSVGDTQETQYF.

This clone was seen once. This chain connects TRBV2 to TRBJ1-1; TRBD1 matches 9 bases. Germline CDR1 reads SNHLY; CDR2 reads FYNNEI. The V segment lost 4 bases and the J segment 4 bases; nucleotides outside the gene matches: 7. The CDR3 covers 15 residues. CDR3 loop: CASSARTGAGTEAFF. The CDR3 nucleotides read TGTGCCAGCAGTGCCCGGACAGGGGCCGGCACTGAAGCTTTCTTT.

In this sample, this clone turned up once. The chain links TRBV10-3 to TRBJ2-1, with 10 bases aligning to TRBD2. Trimming took 2 bases from V and 8 from J; bases not matched to a gene: 6. The CDR3 runs to 15 residues. Germline loops: CDR1 ENHRY, CDR2 SYGVKD. The CDR3 is CAISEHPGLAYEQFF. CDR3 nucleotides: TGTGCCATCAGTGAGCACCCGGGACTAGCGTATGAGCAGTTCTTC.

This clone is a singleton in its sample. This chain links TRBV4-1 with TRBJ2-7; 8 bases align to TRBD1. The CDR3 consists of 14 residues. J lost 7 bases, V lost 2 bases, and 7 bases had no gene match. Germline V lookup: CDR1 MGHRA, CDR2 YSYEKL. CDR3 DNA: TGCGCCAGCAGCCAAACCCAGGGGGCAGGTGAGCAGTACTTC. Translated, it gives CASSQTQGAGEQYF.

The chain couples TRBV7-2 to TRBJ1-2; D is unresolved. This CDR3 region has 12 residues. CDR1 is SGHTA, CDR2 FQGNSA, per germline. The V end was cut by 5 bases, the J end by 11 bases, with 15 bases between. The DNA for the CDR3 is TGTGCCAGCAGCACCAGCGTTGGGGATTACACCTTC. Its translation is CASSTSVGDYTF. The variable domain in full, completed from reference TRBV7-2 and TRBJ1-2, reads GAGVSQSPSNKVTEKGKDVELRCDPISGHTALYWYRQSLGQGLEFLIYFQGNSAPDKSGLPSDRFSAERTGGSVSTLTIQRTQQEDSAVYLCASSTSVGDYTFGSGTRLTVV.

This chain joins TRBV9 and TRBJ2-2; 8 bases agree with TRBD1. The trim removed 3 bases at V and 0 bases at J, leaving 7 bases unmatched. Germline lookup yields CDR1 SGDLS and CDR2 YYNGEE. The CDR3 extends over 17 amino acids. The CDR3 protein is CASSASKTGANTGELFF. The CDR3 coding sequence is TGTGCCAGCAGCGCCTCGAAGACAGGGGCGAACACCGGGGAGCTGTTTTTT.

The V gene is TRBV7-6, the J gene TRBJ2-4; tentative D call: TRBD2 (6 bases). The V and J ends lost 3 bases and 3 bases respectively, with 18 bases between them. The CDR3 extends over 17 amino acids. CDR1 and CDR2 (germline): SGHVS, FNYEAQ. The CDR3 region is CASSFSPLGLDKNIQYF. The CDR3 DNA is TGTGCCAGCAGCTTTTCCCCTTTGGGACTGGACAAAAACATTCAGTACTTC. The variable domain in full, completed from reference TRBV7-6 and TRBJ2-4, reads GAGVSQSPRYKVTKRGQDVALRCDPISGHVSLYWYRQALGQGPEFLTYFNYEAQQDKSGLPNDRFSAERPEGSISTLTIQRTEQRDSAMYRCASSFSPLGLDKNIQYFGAGTRLSVL.

This clone was counted a single time. V usage is TRBV6-1 and J usage is TRBJ1-5; D might be TRBD1 (5 bases). V was cut by 8 bases and J by 11 bases, with 16 bases left in between. There are 12 residues in the CDR3. Looked up from germline, CDR1 is MNHNS and CDR2 is SASEGT. Written as DNA, the CDR3 is TGTGCCAGCCGACAGTGGGGAAAAACCCAGCATTTT. Translating it yields CASRQWGKTQHF.

The chain carries TRBV27 and TRBJ2-6, with 8 bases aligning to TRBD1. This CDR3 contains 18 residues. Germline trimming cut 2 bases from V and 0 bases from J; bases unmatched to any gene: 6. Germline V lookup: CDR1 MNHEY, CDR2 SMNVEV (reference sequence). The CDR3 nucleotides are TGTGCCAGCAGTTTAGTCGGGACAGGAGCCTCTGGGGCCAACGTCCTGACTTTC. This translates into CASSLVGTGASGANVLTF.

This clone showed up just a few times. The chain uses TRBV7-9 and TRBJ1-2; D remains ambiguous. The V end was cut by 5 bases, the J end by 4 bases, with 14 bases between. Germline lookup yields CDR1 SEHNR and CDR2 FQNEAQ (reference sequence). This CDR3 has 14 amino acids. The CDR3 reads CASSPVPTFYGYTF. In DNA form, the CDR3 reads TGTGCCAGCAGCCCGGTCCCGACGTTCTATGGCTACACCTTC.

The rearrangement links TRBV5-4 to TRBJ2-7; 8 bases are shared with TRBD2. Looked up from germline, CDR1 is SGHNT and CDR2 is YYREEE (reference sequence). After removal of 5 bases from V and 7 bases from J, the junction contained 11 bases not matched to a gene. This CDR3 is built from 14 residues. Written as DNA, the CDR3 is TGTGCCAGCAGAGAGGAGGGACTAGACCTTGAGCAGTACTTC. As protein: CASREEGLDLEQYF.

The chain employs TRBV7-6 and TRBJ2-1; 10 bases are shared with TRBD2. This CDR3 comprises 16 residues. CDR1 and CDR2 from the germline V gene are SGHVS and FNYEAQ. The V gene end was trimmed by 2 bases and the J gene end by 4 bases; junction bases not matched to a gene: 5. In DNA, the CDR3 is TGTGCCAGCAGCTTAAGGCTAGCGGGGGTTTACAATGAGCAGTTCTTC. It specifies CASSLRLAGVYNEQFF.

This chain connects TRBV7-9 to TRBJ2-3; D is possibly TRBD1 (7 bases). Per the germline V gene, CDR1 is SEHNR and CDR2 is FQNEAQ (reference sequence). V was shortened by 5 bases and J by 2 bases, with 14 bases between the two germline ends. The CDR3 extends over 15 amino acids. CDR3 loop: CASSRGTENTDTQYF. CDR3 in DNA: TGTGCCAGCAGCCGGGGGACAGAGAACACAGATACGCAGTATTTT.

The chain recombines TRBV7-3 with TRBJ2-7; TRBD2 might be the D (5 bases). Germline V CDR1 and CDR2: SGHTA, FQGTGA. V shed 5 bases and J shed 5 bases, with 13 bases lying between them. The CDR3 is 13 amino acids. The CDR3 reads CASSPSGEHEQYF. DNA of the CDR3: TGTGCCAGCAGCCCCTCCGGGGAACACGAGCAGTACTTC.

The chain links TRBV28 to TRBJ1-1, with D unclear. Trimming removed 2 bases at V and 1 base at J, with 8 bases between. This CDR3 has 14 residues. Germline V gene sequence: CDR1 MDHEN, CDR2 SYDVKM. The CDR3 region is CASSLRSPNTEAFF. CDR3 nucleotides: TGTGCCAGCAGTTTACGATCACCGAACACTGAAGCTTTCTTT.